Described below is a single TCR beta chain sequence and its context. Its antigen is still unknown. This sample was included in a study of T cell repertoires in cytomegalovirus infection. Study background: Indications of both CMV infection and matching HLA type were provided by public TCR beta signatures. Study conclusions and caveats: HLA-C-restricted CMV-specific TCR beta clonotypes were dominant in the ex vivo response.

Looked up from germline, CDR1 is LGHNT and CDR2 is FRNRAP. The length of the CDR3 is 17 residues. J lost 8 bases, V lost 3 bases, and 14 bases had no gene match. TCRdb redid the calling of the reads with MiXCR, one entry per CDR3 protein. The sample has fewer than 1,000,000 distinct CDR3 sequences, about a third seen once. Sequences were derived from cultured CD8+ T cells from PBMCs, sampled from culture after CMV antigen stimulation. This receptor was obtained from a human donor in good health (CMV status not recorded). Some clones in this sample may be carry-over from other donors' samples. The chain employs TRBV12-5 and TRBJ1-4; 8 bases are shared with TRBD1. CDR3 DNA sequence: TGTGCTAGTGGTTTCCCAAGGGACAGGATATCAGGGGAAAAACTGTTTTTT. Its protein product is CASGFPRDRISGEKLFF.